This T cell receptor beta chain came from a study of blood T cell repertoires in COVID-19. The wider study: The analysed material was cDNA or gDNA that came from T cells, B-cell-depleted T cells, or PBMCs.

With V trimmed by 1 base and J by 5 bases, 6 bases remained unmatched. This CDR3 spans 15 amino acids. Germline CDR1 SGHAT, CDR2 FQNNGV. Method: immunoSEQ multiplex PCR; TCRdb's copy keeps in-frame clones and lacks some. The data show hundreds of thousands of clones, roughly 90% seen once. The chain joins TRBV11-2 to TRBJ2-5; 8 bases fit TRBD1. The clonotype originates from a woman in her fifties or sixties with active or convalescent COVID-19. The sample was peripheral blood. CDR3 loop: CASSLAGGQGETQYF. Here the CDR3 DNA reads TGTGCCAGCAGCTTAGCAGGGGGCCAGGGGGAGACCCAGTACTTC.